Below are 27 T cell receptor beta chains sequenced from a single sample in a study of cytomegalovirus exposure and HLA in healthy donors. PCR amplification relied on 60 Vbeta primers (plus 13 Jbeta primers). The protocol was immunoSEQ multiplex PCR, while the TCRdb copy is restricted to in-frame clones and leaves out a portion. Among around 150,000 clones, about 80% were seen once, and the ten largest hold 3.5% to 5%. The specimen was PBMCs. Receptor source: a man aged 35 to 55 in good health and CMV-seropositive.

This chain links TRBV27 with TRBJ2-5, with unresolved D. V was clipped by 0 bases and J by 5 bases, with 4 bases between them. From germline, CDR1 is MNHEY and CDR2 SMNVEV (reference sequence). This CDR3 is built from 12 residues. The CDR3: CASSLSGETQYF. As DNA, the CDR3 is TGTGCCAGCAGTTTATCCGGGGAGACCCAGTACTTC.

This rearrangement joins TRBV7-2 to TRBJ2-5; 14 bases match TRBD2. The CDR3 length is 15 residues. Looked up from germline, CDR1 is SGHTA and CDR2 is FQGNSA. Germline trimming cut 4 bases from V and 5 bases from J; bases unmatched to any gene: 3. For the CDR3, the DNA is TGTGCCAGCAGCTCCCGGACTAGCGGGGGGGAGACCCAGTACTTC. Residues: CASSSRTSGGETQYF.

The chain recombines TRBV19 with TRBJ1-5, with 7 bases identical to TRBD1. The V segment lost 5 bases and the J segment 6 bases; nucleotides outside the gene matches: 13. From germline, CDR1 is LNHDA and CDR2 SQIVND (reference sequence). The CDR3 is 16 amino acids. The CDR3, as DNA: TGTGCCAGTAGTTTACGGACAGGCCTAGCTGGTCAGCCCCAGCATTTT. It codes for CASSLRTGLAGQPQHF. The full variable domain, completed using reference TRBV19 and TRBJ1-5, is DGGITQSPKYLFRKEGQNVTLSCEQNLNHDAMYWYRQDPGQGLRLIYYSQIVNDFQKGDIAEGYSVSREKKESFPLTVTSAQKNPTAFYLCASSLRTGLAGQPQHFGDGTRLSIL.

The chain is built from TRBV6-1 and TRBJ1-5; TRBD1 is a possible D gene (6 bases). This CDR3 spans 14 amino acids. V was clipped by 5 bases and J by 8 bases, with 16 bases between them. The germline V gene has CDR1 MNHNS and CDR2 SASEGT. The CDR3 coding sequence is TGTGCCAGCAGTTATCAGGTACAGGGAAAGCCCCAGCATTTT. It yields the protein CASSYQVQGKPQHF.

The CDR3 DNA is TGTGCCAGCAGTATGACAGGGGGAAGTAAGGGGGAGCTGTTTTTT. As protein: CASSMTGGSKGELFF. V is TRBV7-3 and J is TRBJ2-2; 9 bases agree with TRBD1. Losses at the gene ends were 6 bases for V and 8 bases for J; bases not matched to a gene: 10. The CDR3 sequence is 15 residues long. The V gene's germline CDR1 is SGHTA and CDR2 FQGTGA.

This clone came up a few times. The chain is built from TRBV28 and TRBJ1-2, with TRBD1 matching 12 bases. Trimming at V came to 2 bases and at J to 4 bases, leaving 5 bases not matched to a gene. The CDR3 consists of 16 residues. Germline V gene lookup returns CDR1 MDHEN and CDR2 SYDVKM. The CDR3 sequence: CASSLPGTGGFYGYTF. The CDR3 DNA is TGTGCCAGCAGTTTACCCGGGACAGGGGGCTTCTATGGCTACACCTTC.

DNA of the CDR3: TGTGCCAGCAGCTTAGCTGCGAGCTCCTACGAGCAGTACTTC. This sequence encodes CASSLAASSYEQYF. V is TRBV7-8 and J is TRBJ2-7; no clear D. The CDR3 totals 14 residues. Trimming stripped 0 bases from V and 0 bases from J, with 6 bases between. Germline V lookup: CDR1 SGHVS, CDR2 FQNEAQ. Full variable domain (remainder filled in from reference TRBV7-8 and TRBJ2-7): GAGVSQSPRYKVAKRGQDVALRCDPISGHVSLFWYQQALGQGPEFLTYFQNEAQLDKSGLPSDRFFAERPEGSVSTLKIQRTQQEDSAVYLCASSLAASSYEQYFGPGTRLTVT.

The V and J genes are TRBV9 and TRBJ1-1; TRBD1 might be the D (6 bases). The CDR3 contains 13 residues. The germline V gene has CDR1 SGDLS and CDR2 YYNGEE. V was trimmed by 3 bases and J by 3 bases, leaving 9 bases between them. The CDR3 protein is CASSATGYTEAFF. Written as DNA, the CDR3 is TGTGCCAGCAGCGCAACAGGGTACACTGAAGCTTTCTTT.

The table lists this clone with a few counts. The chain uses TRBV5-4 and TRBJ1-1, with TRBD1 identical over 7 bases. The V and J ends lost 1 base and 5 bases, in that order; junction bases with no gene match: 8. This CDR3 contains 15 residues. Per the germline V gene, CDR1 is SGHNT and CDR2 is YYREEE (reference sequence). This CDR3 reads CASSLLSGGGTEAFF. The CDR3 coding sequence is TGTGCCAGCAGCTTGTTATCAGGGGGTGGGACTGAAGCTTTCTTT.

J is TRBJ2-1 and V is TRBV5-1; the D gene is possibly TRBD2 (6 bases). The germline V and J ends were trimmed by 0 bases and 1 base, with 8 bases remaining between them. CDR3 size: 15 residues. Per germline, CDR1 SGHRS and CDR2 YFSETQ. The CDR3 spells CASSLGLGSYNEQFF. The CDR3 coding sequence is TGCGCCAGCAGCTTGGGACTAGGTTCCTACAATGAGCAGTTCTTC. Using reference TRBV5-1 and TRBJ2-1 for the parts outside the CDR3, the full variable domain is KAGVTQTPRYLIKTRGQQVTLSCSPISGHRSVSWYQQTPGQGLQFLFEYFSETQRNKGNFPGRFSGRQFSNSRSEMNVSTLELGDSALYLCASSLGLGSYNEQFFGPGTRLTVL.

This chain links TRBV10-3 with TRBJ1-2; TRBD1 matches at 8 bases. The V gene's germline CDR1 is ENHRY and CDR2 SYGVKD. V shed 6 bases and J 6 bases; nucleotides not matched to a gene: 3. This CDR3 is built from 12 residues. This CDR3 is CAISPTGDGYTF. The CDR3 DNA reads as TGTGCCATCAGCCCGACAGGGGATGGCTACACCTTC.

This rearrangement joins TRBV5-4 to TRBJ1-2; D is unresolved. Trimming left V 1 base short and J 5 bases short, with 6 bases between. The V gene's germline CDR1 is SGHNT and CDR2 YYREEE (reference sequence). CDR3 length: 12 amino acids. CDR3 sequence: CASSLTGYGYTF. The CDR3 DNA is TGTGCCAGCAGCTTGACGGGTTATGGCTACACCTTC.

The chain uses TRBV5-1 and TRBJ1-2; D is undetermined. The CDR3 has 14 residues. V was clipped by 0 bases and J by 6 bases, with 12 bases between them. Per the germline V gene, CDR1 is SGHRS and CDR2 is YFSETQ. DNA of the CDR3: TGCGCCAGCAGCTTGGGACGGGGTTACGATGGCTACACCTTC. Its translation is CASSLGRGYDGYTF.

This chain links TRBV7-6 with TRBJ2-2, with 11 bases identical to TRBD2. The CDR3 totals 16 residues. Losses at the gene ends were 5 bases for V and 4 bases for J; bases not matched to a gene: 6. Germline V gene lookup returns CDR1 SGHVS and CDR2 FNYEAQ. The CDR3 nucleotides read TGTGCCAGCAGCCTGCGGACTAGCGGGTCCACCGGGGAGCTGTTTTTT. Protein sequence: CASSLRTSGSTGELFF.

The chain is built from TRBV2 and TRBJ1-4; D perhaps matches TRBD1 (6 bases). The germline V gene encodes CDR1 SNHLY and CDR2 FYNNEI. The V end was cut by 8 bases, the J end by 0 bases, with 13 bases between. The CDR3 contains 15 residues. CDR3 amino acids: CASSTGQSTNEKLFF. DNA for the CDR3: TGTGCCAGCTCCACCGGACAGTCAACTAATGAAAAACTGTTTTTT.

This chain joins TRBV19 and TRBJ2-7; 7 nucleotides align to TRBD2. The length of the CDR3 is 16 residues. Germline V gives CDR1 LNHDA, CDR2 SQIVND (reference sequence). V shed 3 bases, J shed 7 bases, and the junction held 15 bases outside the gene matches. CDR3 sequence (DNA): TGTGCCAGTAGTATTCACCGTGGGACTCGCGGGGGTGAGCAGTACTTC. Protein: CASSIHRGTRGGEQYF.

This chain joins TRBV6-1 and TRBJ2-1; 9 nucleotides line up with TRBD1. V dropped 4 bases and J dropped 1; count of bases not matched to a gene: 2. CDR3 length: 15 amino acids. Germline CDR1 reads MNHNS; CDR2 reads SASEGT. For the CDR3, the DNA is TGTGCCAGCAGTGGTGACAGGGGGTCCTACAATGAGCAGTTCTTC. This sequence encodes CASSGDRGSYNEQFF.

This chain uses TRBV12-5 with TRBJ1-2; D is perhaps TRBD1 (5 bases). The CDR3 consists of 15 residues. The germline V gene has CDR1 LGHNT and CDR2 FRNRAP. V lost 0 bases and J 0 bases, leaving 8 bases between the germline ends. CDR3 in DNA: TGTGCTAGTGGTTTGGTCCCGACAGCTAACTATGGCTACACCTTC. Protein sequence: CASGLVPTANYGYTF.

The genes are TRBV27 and TRBJ2-1; D perhaps matches TRBD2 (5 bases). CDR1 is MNHEY, CDR2 SMNVEV, per germline (reference sequence). The CDR3 has 15 amino acids. Trimming stripped 2 bases from V and 7 bases from J, with 15 bases between. Here the CDR3 DNA reads TGTGCCAGCAGTTTACTCCAAGCGGTTTTAAATGAGCAGTTCTTC. Its translation is CASSLLQAVLNEQFF.

This chain uses TRBV7-9 with TRBJ1-1; TRBD1 matches at 7 bases. V was pared by 3 bases and J by 6 bases, with 10 bases of the junction left unmatched. This CDR3 comprises 15 residues. CDR1 is SEHNR and CDR2 is FQNEAQ in the germline V gene (reference sequence). The CDR3 DNA is TGTGCCAGCAGCTTTACACAGGGGAGTGTGGCTGAAGCTTTCTTT. Translated: CASSFTQGSVAEAFF.

The chain uses TRBV7-6 and TRBJ1-3; D gene uncertain. V lost 5 bases to trimming and J lost 4 bases, with 15 bases between them. CDR1 and CDR2 from the germline V gene are SGHVS and FNYEAQ. The CDR3 covers 15 residues. The CDR3 sequence: CASSVGPGRGNTIYF. The CDR3 DNA is TGTGCCAGCAGCGTAGGCCCCGGCAGGGGAAACACCATATATTTT.

The J gene is TRBJ1-5, the V gene TRBV6-1, with D possibly matching TRBD1 (6 bases). The CDR3 runs 16 residues. Germline values: CDR1 MNHNS, CDR2 SASEGT. V was pared by 0 bases and J by 4 bases, with 13 bases between. CDR3 sequence: CASSEAVQGSNQPQHF. The CDR3 bases are TGTGCCAGCAGTGAAGCGGTACAGGGTTCGAATCAGCCCCAGCATTTT.

The CDR3 region has the DNA TGTGCTAGTGGTCCCGATCAGGGTACGTCCTCCTACGAGCAGTACTTC. It codes for CASGPDQGTSSYEQYF. The chain links TRBV12-5 to TRBJ2-7; tentatively, D is TRBD1 (5 bases). There are 16 residues in the CDR3. The germline gives CDR1 LGHNT, CDR2 FRNRAP. V lost 5 bases to trimming and J lost 0 bases, with 17 bases between them.

This chain joins TRBV5-6 and TRBJ1-2, with a tentative D call TRBD1 (6 bases). Trimming removed 4 bases from V and 4 bases from J, with 14 bases in between. Germline loops: CDR1 SGHDT, CDR2 YYEEEE. This CDR3 has 14 residues. CDR3: CASSRRQAPYGYTF. CDR3 in DNA: TGTGCCAGCAGCCGGAGACAGGCCCCCTATGGCTACACCTTC.

The rearrangement joins TRBV4-3 to TRBJ2-7, with 9 bases aligning to TRBD1. Germline CDR1 and CDR2: LGHNA and YSLEER. The CDR3 is made up of 14 amino acids. The V segment lost 1 base and the J segment 5 bases; nucleotides outside the gene matches: 3. CDR3 region: CASSQGTGGDEQYF. The CDR3, as DNA: TGCGCCAGCAGCCAAGGAACAGGGGGCGACGAGCAGTACTTC.

The chain joins TRBV2 to TRBJ2-7, with 12 bases that match TRBD2. V dropped 8 bases and J dropped 6; count of bases not matched to a gene: 8. CDR3 length equals 14 residues. Germline-derived CDR1 and CDR2 are SNHLY and FYNNEI. The CDR3 protein is CASEKGLAGLEQYF. The CDR3, as DNA: TGTGCCAGCGAGAAGGGACTAGCGGGCCTCGAGCAGTACTTC.

The chain recombines TRBV5-4 with TRBJ2-5, with D perhaps TRBD2 (6 bases). V was pared by 3 bases and J by 3 bases, with 9 bases between. This CDR3 region has 13 residues. Germline-derived CDR1 and CDR2 are SGHNT and YYREEE (reference sequence). The CDR3 reads CASSSSSEETQYF. CDR3 bases: TGTGCCAGCAGCTCGTCTAGCGAAGAGACCCAGTACTTC. The entire variable domain, with the rest obtained from reference TRBV5-4 and TRBJ2-5, is as follows: ETGVTQSPTHLIKTRGQQVTLRCSSQSGHNTVSWYQQALGQGPQFIFQYYREEENGRGNFPPRFSGLQFPNYSSELNVNALELDDSALYLCASSSSSEETQYFGPGTRLLVL.